The present TCR beta chain was sequenced within a study of T cells in Graves' hyperthyroidism and ophthalmopathy (dated by TCRdb to between 2018 and 2020). Notes on the research overall: TCR V-J signatures able to tell the groups apart were searched for in a discovery cohort of around 95 patients, of whom 43 had Graves' ophthalmopathy and 55 to 65 had stable Graves' hyperthyroidism. Whether ophthalmopathy could be predicted prospectively was tested in an independent validation cohort made up of roughly 20 hyperthyroidism patients plus 17 patients who later progressed to ophthalmopathy. The 100 discovery patients were randomly split 7:3 into training and test sets. In about 6 Graves' hyperthyroidism patients, the study also compared T-cell repertoires from thyroid tissue with T-cell repertoires from blood. Once sampling was done, hyperthyroidism patients were given methimazole at a starting dose of 30 mg daily, whereas ophthalmopathy patients were given high-dose intravenous methylprednisolone. The paper describes TCR Vbeta CDR3 sequencing of some 130 peripheral blood samples, made up of around 41 ophthalmopathy patients, roughly 72 hyperthyroidism patients and roughly 17 progressor patients.

The paper as a whole reports these results and caveats: A 13 V-J signature model separated ophthalmopathy from stable hyperthyroidism, with nearly 90% sensitivity and 81.08% specificity in cross-validation and 80%/75% in testing. Most expanded thyroid clonotypes (frequency above 0.001) were also found in blood, which suggests that blood repertoires may mirror thyroid immune responses. In validation, the model predicted progression to ophthalmopathy a median of roughly 6.5 months before onset, with roughly 68% sensitivity and roughly 73% specificity. No statistical method was used to set the sample size in advance, and investigators knew the group allocation.

V was cut back by 9 bases and J by 4 bases, leaving a gap of 13 bases between them. The CDR3 runs 14 residues from the cysteine to the phenylalanine. CDR3 DNA is the only sequence kept; it has 42 bases, read in frame from the first base. Via the germline V gene, CDR1 is SNHLY and CDR2 FYNNEI. Amplification of TCR beta CDR3 regions was carried out from RNA transcripts. The first round of RT-PCR for the TCR CDR3 was performed with the HTBI primer set and the Qiagen OneStep RT-PCR kit. The libraries were constructed in a second round of multiplex PCR and then size-selected and purified. Sequencing of the libraries was done on an Illumina HiSeq2000 using paired-end 100 bp reads. The study's own analysis went as follows. Raw data were processed with SOAPnuke, discarding reads with adapters, uncalled bases, mean Phred below 15, or no exact constant-primer or identifier match. COPE v1.2.5 was used to merge high-quality paired reads, and clonotypes were defined as unique nucleotide sequences. MiTCR v1.1 was used to align clonotypes to the IMGT TRBV, TRBD and TRBJ reference segments. Only V-J combinations with frequency above 0.0001, covering about 99% of repertoires, were analysed. The TCS score was defined as the ratio of F50 (clonal expansion) to E x V (chaos), calculated using BLOSUM62-based TCRdist between CDR3 peptides within each V-J. Welch's t-statistics and random forest reduced fewer than 600 V-J features to 10 to 15, which were used in a naive Bayes classifier (R e1071). The Morisita-Horn index was used to measure how similar the thyroid and blood repertoires were. In TCRdb, the public reads were trimmed at Q25 with fastp and aligned with MiXCR, with productive beta chains retained. Under each unique CDR3 protein, matching rows form one entry showing the most common genes and DNA. TCRdb, not the authors, supplied the V and J calls. This sample lists approximately 510,000 distinct CDR3 sequences; about 46% were detected once. 35% to 50% of the sample is held by the ten biggest clonotypes.

The study excluded patients with uncontrolled infections, other autoimmune diseases, pregnancy or lactation. Clinical symptoms, serum thyroxine and TRAb, thyroid ultrasound, and orbital computed tomography formed the basis for the diagnoses. Total RNA was extracted with Trizol reagent, and quality was checked on an Agilent 2100 Bioanalyzer. This clonotype was detected only a few times. It lacks a known antigen. No base quality information exists; no much larger clone differs at one position. The sequenced material came from peripheral blood or thyroid tissue (not recorded which). The chain couples TRBV2 to TRBJ2-6; no confident D gene assignment can be made. This receptor was taken from an adult woman with Graves' disease, either hyperthyroidism or ophthalmopathy (not recorded which). The DNA reads TGTGCCAGGCAGTCTTTTGTGGGGGCCAACGTCCTGACTTTC. Its protein is CARQSFVGANVLTF. Here the CDR3 is joined to the reference TRBV2 and TRBJ2-6 genes, and the full variable domain is: EPEVTQTPSHQVTQMGQEVILRCVPISNHLYFYWYRQILGQKVEFLVSFYNNEISEKSEIFDDQFSVERPDGSNFTLKIRSTKLEDSAMYFCARQSFVGANVLTFGAGSRLTVL.